Presented here are 8 T cell receptor beta chains from one specimen sequenced in a study of blood T cell repertoires in COVID-19. Sequenced by immunoSEQ multiplex PCR; TCRdb stores in-frame clones only, minus some. The sample shows 77,000 or so clones, approximately 79% of them seen only once. Specimen: peripheral blood. The receptors shown here come from a human donor with acute or convalescent COVID-19. The donor label of this sample is uncertain.

The genes are TRBV3-1 (or the pseudogene TRBV3-2) and TRBJ1-2, with TRBD1 matching 7 bases. Germline V lookup: CDR1 LGHDT, CDR2 YNNKEL (reference sequence). J was trimmed by 4 bases and V by 3 bases; bases with no gene match: 8. CDR3 size: 15 residues. The CDR3 DNA sequence: TGTGCCAGCAGCCATGGACAGGCCCTTGGCTATGGCTACACCTTC. Translated, it gives CASSHGQALGYGYTF.

The chain carries TRBV6-5 and TRBJ1-4; D may be TRBD1 (6 bases). V shed 2 bases and J shed 7 bases, with 14 bases lying between them. Germline values: CDR1 MNHEY, CDR2 SVGAGI. The CDR3 has 15 amino acids. The CDR3 DNA follows: TGTGCCAGCAGTTACGGGCAGGGGTTGGGTGAAAAACTGTTTTTT. It encodes CASSYGQGLGEKLFF.

This chain connects TRBV30 to TRBJ1-6; D gene ambiguous. V dropped 4 bases and J dropped 1 base, with 14 bases sitting between them. Germline V gene data show CDR1 as GTSNPN and CDR2 as SVGIG (reference sequence). The CDR3 covers 16 residues. Here the CDR3 reads CAWNRELGSYNSPLHF. In DNA, the CDR3 is TGTGCCTGGAACCGGGAACTTGGGTCCTATAATTCACCCCTCCACTTT.

A single count supports this clone. CDR3 residues: CASSVQGQETQYF. CDR3 in DNA: TGCGCCAGCAGCGTTCAGGGTCAAGAGACCCAGTACTTC. The V gene is TRBV5-1, the J gene TRBJ2-5; D might be TRBD1 (5 bases). Germline V lookup: CDR1 SGHRS, CDR2 YFSETQ. The CDR3 covers 13 residues. Trimming removed 4 bases from V and 2 bases from J, with 9 bases in between.

The rearrangement joins TRBV11-3 to TRBJ2-3; a weak D match, TRBD2 (6 bases). Germline CDR1 SGHNT, CDR2 YENEEA. V was cut by 3 bases and J by 1 base, with 11 bases left in between. The CDR3 is 15 residues long. CDR3 sequence (DNA): TGTGCCAGCAGCTTCTCCTCGGGGGGCACAGATACGCAGTATTTT. This codes for CASSFSSGGTDTQYF.

The chain is built from TRBV23-1 and TRBJ2-7, with D perhaps TRBD2 (6 bases). TRBV23-1 falls under the ORF class, with uncertain function. Trimming cost V 2 bases and J 0 bases, with 11 bases left between them. The CDR3 has 15 residues. CDR3 region: CASSQIAASSYEQYF. CDR3 in DNA: TGCGCCAGCAGTCAAATAGCGGCTAGCTCCTACGAGCAGTACTTC.

This clone was seen a single time. The CDR3 sequence: CASSSRQGAESPLHF. The CDR3 DNA reads as TGTGCCAGCAGCTCTCGACAGGGGGCCGAATCACCCCTCCACTTT. The chain uses TRBV7-8 and TRBJ1-6, with TRBD1 matching 10 bases. The CDR3 runs 15 residues. Unmatched junction bases numbered 7, after V lost 4 bases and J lost 10 bases. The germline V gene encodes CDR1 SGHVS and CDR2 FQNEAQ.

This clone showed up just once. The chain combines TRBV27 with TRBJ2-7; 11 nucleotides agree with TRBD2. CDR3 length equals 16 residues. The germline CDR1 and CDR2 sequences are MNHEY and SMNVEV (reference sequence). The junction had 8 bases not matched to a gene; V was cut back by 4 bases and J by 3 bases. This chain's CDR3 is CASSSPRLAGSYEQYF. The CDR3 bases are TGTGCCAGCAGTTCCCCACGACTAGCGGGAAGCTACGAGCAGTACTTC.